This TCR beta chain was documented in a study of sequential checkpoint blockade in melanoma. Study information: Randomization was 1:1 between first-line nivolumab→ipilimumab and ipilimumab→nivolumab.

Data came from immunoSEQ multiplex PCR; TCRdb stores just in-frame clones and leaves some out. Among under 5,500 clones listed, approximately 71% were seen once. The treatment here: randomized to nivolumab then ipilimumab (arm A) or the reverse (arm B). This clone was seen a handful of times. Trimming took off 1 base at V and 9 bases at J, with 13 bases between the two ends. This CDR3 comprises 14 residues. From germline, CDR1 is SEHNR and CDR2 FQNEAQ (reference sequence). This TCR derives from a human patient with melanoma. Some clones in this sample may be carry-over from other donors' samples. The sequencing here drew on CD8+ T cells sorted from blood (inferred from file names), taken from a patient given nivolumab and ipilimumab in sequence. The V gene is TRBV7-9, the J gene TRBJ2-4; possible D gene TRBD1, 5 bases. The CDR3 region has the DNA TGTGCCAGCAGCTTAGGAGGCCAGGGCGGCATTCAGTACTTC. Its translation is CASSLGGQGGIQYF.